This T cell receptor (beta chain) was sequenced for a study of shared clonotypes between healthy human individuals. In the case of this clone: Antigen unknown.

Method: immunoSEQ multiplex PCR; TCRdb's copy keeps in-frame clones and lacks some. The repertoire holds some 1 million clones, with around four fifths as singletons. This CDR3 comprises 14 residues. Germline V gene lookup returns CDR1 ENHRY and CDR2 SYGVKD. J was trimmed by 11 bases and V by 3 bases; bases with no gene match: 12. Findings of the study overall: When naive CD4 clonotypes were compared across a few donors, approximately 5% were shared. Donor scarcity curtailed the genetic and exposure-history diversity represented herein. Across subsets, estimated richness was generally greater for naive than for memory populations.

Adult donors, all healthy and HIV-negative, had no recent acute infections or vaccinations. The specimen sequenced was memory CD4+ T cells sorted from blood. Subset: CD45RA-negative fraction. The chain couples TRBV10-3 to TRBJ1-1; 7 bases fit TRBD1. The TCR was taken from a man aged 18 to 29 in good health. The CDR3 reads CAISDPVTGTGAFF. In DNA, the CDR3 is TGTGCCATCAGTGACCCCGTGACAGGGACGGGGGCTTTCTTT.